The 7 T cell receptor beta chains below all came from one sample that was sequenced in a study of blood T cells in healthy people across ages. A J-beta primer mix and a sample-barcoded 5' primer were used in a second PCR of roughly 7 to 12 cycles. TCRdb re-analysed the 5' RACE reads in MiXCR, keeping a single row per CDR3 protein. The sample lists hundreds of thousands of distinct CDR3 sequences, around 27% seen once, with 3% to 4% in the top ten. This sample was also put to use in a study of T cells of mothers and their children.

Sample: blood. The receptors were gathered from a boy between 2 and 10 years old in good health.

This chain joins TRBV12-3 or TRBV12-4 and TRBJ1-2, with TRBD1 matching over 9 bases. Trimming removed 5 bases from V and 4 bases from J; junction bases left unmatched: 5. There are 14 residues in the CDR3. CDR3 protein: CASSRTGEIYGYTF. The CDR3 region has the DNA TGTGCCAGCAGTCGGACAGGGGAGATCTATGGCTACACCTTC.

This clonotype was seen a few times. V and J are TRBV6-6 and TRBJ2-3; 11 bases map to TRBD2. The CDR3 is 17 residues long. The V gene's germline CDR1 is MNHNY and CDR2 SVGAGI (reference sequence). V shed 5 bases and J 2 bases; nucleotides not matched to a gene: 9. The CDR3 DNA reads TGTGCCAGCAGTAATCCCTCTAGCGGGGGGAACACAGATACGCAGTATTTT. This translates into CASSNPSSGGNTDTQYF.

This clonotype was picked up a small number of times. V usage is TRBV3-1 and J usage is TRBJ1-2, with 10 bases fitting TRBD1. The CDR3 spans 16 residues. Trimming removed 3 bases from V and 5 bases from J; junction bases left unmatched: 9. Germline V CDR1 and CDR2: LGHDT, YNNKEL (reference sequence). CDR3: CASSQAGTGDWYGYTF. The CDR3 DNA reads TGTGCCAGCAGCCAGGCCGGGACAGGGGATTGGTATGGCTACACCTTC.

This clonotype was counted many times. The rearrangement links TRBV7-2 to TRBJ2-6, with no clear D. Trimming cost V 3 bases and J 0 bases, with 6 bases left between them. Germline V gene lookup returns CDR1 SGHTA and CDR2 FQGNSA. This CDR3 has 15 amino acids. The CDR3 bases are TGTGCCAGCAGCTTCGGTACCTCTGGGGCCAACGTCCTGACTTTC. Translated, it gives CASSFGTSGANVLTF.

In its sample, this clonotype was seen a few times. This sequence joins TRBV10-3 and TRBJ2-1; D unclear. The CDR3 extends over 15 amino acids. In germline, CDR1 is ENHRY, CDR2 SYGVKD. Trimming pared 2 bases from V and 5 bases from J, leaving 13 bases between. The CDR3 loop is CAISEGGRPDNEQFF. The CDR3, as DNA: TGTGCCATCAGTGAGGGTGGGCGGCCGGACAATGAGCAGTTCTTC.

Written as DNA, the CDR3 is TGTGCCAGCAGTTACAGGGGCCGCACAGATACGCAGTATTTT. Residues: CASSYRGRTDTQYF. The rearrangement uses TRBV6-5 and TRBJ2-3, with D possibly being TRBD1 (5 bases). From germline, CDR1 is MNHEY and CDR2 SVGAGI. The ends were cut back, 2 bases at V and 1 base at J, with 7 bases in the middle. This CDR3 is 14 amino acids long.

The rearrangement uses TRBV4-3 and TRBJ1-4, with D possibly being TRBD1 (5 bases). CDR1 and CDR2 from the germline V gene are LGHNA and YSLEER. This CDR3 is 16 amino acids long. V lost 0 bases, J lost 4 bases, and 12 bases lay in between. The CDR3 here is CASSQDWAGGNEKLFF. CDR3 sequence (DNA): TGCGCCAGCAGCCAAGATTGGGCCGGGGGTAATGAAAAACTGTTTTTT.